This section outlines one TCR beta chain sequence together with its context. Profiled with immunoSEQ multiplex PCR; TCRdb holds only in-frame clones, not every one. The profile covers around 250,000 clones, with over 70% appearing a single time and 2.5% to 4% taken by the ten largest. The source of the sample is a study of blood T cell repertoires in COVID-19. Study-level background: T cells, B-cell-depleted T cells, or PBMCs provided the cDNA or gDNA that served as material.

This CDR3 has 15 amino acids. Germline CDR1 MDHEN, CDR2 SYDVKM. The V gene end was trimmed by 6 bases and the J gene end by 7 bases; junction bases not matched to a gene: 11. This TCR was recovered from a woman aged 40 to 50 who had been exposed to COVID-19. This chain connects TRBV28 to TRBJ1-5; 8 positions match TRBD1. Source material: PBMCs or T cells enriched from blood (not recorded which). CDR3 loop: CASSPSRGQGQPQHF. Written as DNA, the CDR3 is TGTGCCAGCAGCCCTTCCAGGGGGCAAGGACAGCCCCAGCATTTT. The full variable domain, in which reference TRBV28 and TRBJ1-5 provide the parts outside the CDR3, is DVKVTQSSRYLVKRTGEKVFLECVQDMDHENMFWYRQDPGLGLRLIYFSYDVKMKEKGDIPEGYSVSREKKERFSLILESASTNQTSMYLCASSPSRGQGQPQHFGDGTRLSIL.